These 9 T cell receptor beta chains were sequenced from one sample in a study of patients and donors after allogeneic stem cell transplantation. TCRdb redid the calling of the RT-PCR reads with MiXCR, one entry per CDR3 protein. This sample has approximately 170,000 distinct CDR3 sequences, with approximately 25% found just once. The specimen was blood, either unsorted or a sorted T cell fraction (not recorded which). The receptors were gathered from a human donor who was either an allogeneic HSCT recipient or a stem cell or donor lymphocyte infusion donor (not recorded which). It is not recorded whose cells these are; they may come from a transplant donor.

In its sample, this clonotype was seen a few times. V is TRBV10-3 and J is TRBJ2-7; 8 bases are a match to TRBD2. This CDR3 is built from 14 residues. With 2 bases clipped from V and 2 bases from J, the junction kept 2 bases outside the gene matches. Germline V gives CDR1 ENHRY, CDR2 SYGVKD. CDR3 residues: CAISETSGTYEQYF. CDR3 nucleotide sequence: TGTGCCATCAGTGAGACTAGCGGTACCTACGAGCAGTACTTC.

The chain uses TRBV14 and TRBJ2-4; 10 bases map to TRBD1. The ends lost 4 bases at V and 8 bases at J; junction bases unmatched: 8. Germline V CDR1 and CDR2: SGHDN, FVKESK. The CDR3 has 15 amino acids. CDR3 amino acids: CASSLPGQGTDIQYF. Here the CDR3 DNA reads TGTGCCAGCAGCCTACCGGGACAGGGGACGGACATTCAGTACTTC. The complete variable domain, with remaining parts taken from reference TRBV14 and TRBJ2-4, reads EAGVTQFPSHSVIEKGQTVTLRCDPISGHDNLYWYRRVMGKEIKFLLHFVKESKQDESGMPNNRFLAERTGGTYSTLKVQPAELEDSGVYFCASSLPGQGTDIQYFGAGTRLSVL.

This clonotype has a handful of counts. This chain uses TRBV2 with TRBJ2-3; TRBD2 is a possible D gene (5 bases). V shed 5 bases and J shed 2 bases, with 8 bases lying between them. The CDR3 has 13 amino acids. CDR1 and CDR2 from the germline V gene are SNHLY and FYNNEI. The CDR3 reads CASSKDYTDTQYF. In nucleotides, the CDR3 is TGTGCCAGCAGTAAAGACTACACAGATACGCAGTATTTT.

This clonotype appeared a few times. The CDR3: CASSYSISGGTDTQYF. The CDR3, as DNA: TGTGCCAGCAGTTACTCGATCAGCGGGGGCACAGATACGCAGTATTTT. This chain connects TRBV6-6 to TRBJ2-3; TRBD2 matches at 7 bases. Germline V gene sequence: CDR1 MNHNY, CDR2 SVGAGI (reference sequence). J gave up 1 base and V 0 bases, and 4 bases lay outside the gene matches. The CDR3 spans 16 residues.

The chain carries TRBV24-1 and TRBJ2-2; TRBD1 matches 7 bases. Per the germline V gene, CDR1 is KGHDR and CDR2 is SFDVKD. This CDR3 contains 16 residues. The V and J ends lost 1 base and 0 bases, in that order; junction bases with no gene match: 1. The CDR3 DNA reads TGTGCCACCAGTGATTTAGACAGGGCGAACACCGGGGAGCTGTTTTTT. Its protein is CATSDLDRANTGELFF.

In its sample, this clonotype was seen a few times. V and J are TRBV4-3 and TRBJ1-1; tentatively, D is TRBD1 (5 bases). The CDR3 has 14 residues. V lost 0 bases and J 4 bases, leaving 9 bases between the germline ends. Germline-derived CDR1 and CDR2 are LGHNA and YSLEER. The CDR3 loop reads CASSQDAGVTEAFF. CDR3 nucleotides: TGCGCCAGCAGCCAAGATGCGGGGGTCACTGAAGCTTTCTTT.

The chain joins TRBV29-1 to TRBJ2-7; 9 bases map to TRBD1. This CDR3 contains 14 residues. V trimming: 0 bases; J trimming: 2 bases; junction bases outside the gene matches: 2. The germline V gene has CDR1 SQVTM and CDR2 ANQGSEA. The CDR3: CSVEDGDRAYEQYF. The DNA for the CDR3 is TGCAGCGTTGAAGATGGGGACAGGGCCTACGAGCAGTACTTC.

V is TRBV7-2 and J is TRBJ1-5; unclear D gene. Germline-derived CDR1 and CDR2 are SGHTA and FQGNSA. This CDR3 contains 17 residues. Trimming removed 3 bases from V and 4 bases from J, with 19 bases in between. CDR3 amino acids: CASSFPRSEGENQPQHF. The CDR3 DNA sequence: TGTGCCAGCAGCTTCCCCAGGAGTGAGGGCGAAAATCAGCCCCAGCATTTT.

The chain is built from TRBV6-6 and TRBJ2-7; 7 positions match TRBD1. The V segment lost 2 bases and the J segment 5 bases; nucleotides outside the gene matches: 3. The CDR3 has 13 amino acids. Germline V gives CDR1 MNHNY, CDR2 SVGAGI (reference sequence). CDR3 DNA: TGTGCCAGCAGTTACATCGACAGGGACGAGCAGTACTTC. The encoded protein is CASSYIDRDEQYF.